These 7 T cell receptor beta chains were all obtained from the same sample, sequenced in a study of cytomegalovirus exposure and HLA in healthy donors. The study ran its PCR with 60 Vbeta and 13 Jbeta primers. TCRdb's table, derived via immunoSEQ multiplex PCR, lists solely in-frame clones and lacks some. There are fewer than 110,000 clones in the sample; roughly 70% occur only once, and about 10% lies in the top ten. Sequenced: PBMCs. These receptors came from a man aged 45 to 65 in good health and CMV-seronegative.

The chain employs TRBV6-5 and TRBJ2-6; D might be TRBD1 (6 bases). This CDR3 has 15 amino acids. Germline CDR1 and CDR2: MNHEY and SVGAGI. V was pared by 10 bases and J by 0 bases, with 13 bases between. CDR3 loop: CATSRGGSGANVLTF. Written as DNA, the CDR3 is TGTGCCACCAGCAGGGGTGGCTCTGGGGCCAACGTCCTGACTTTC.

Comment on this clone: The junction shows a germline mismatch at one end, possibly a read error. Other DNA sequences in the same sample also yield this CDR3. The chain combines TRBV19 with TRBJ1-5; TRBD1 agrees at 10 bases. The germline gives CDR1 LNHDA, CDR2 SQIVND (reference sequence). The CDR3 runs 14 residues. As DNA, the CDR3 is TGTGCCAGTAGTAGGACAGGGGGAAATCAGCCTCAGCATTTT. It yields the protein CASSRTGGNQPQHF.

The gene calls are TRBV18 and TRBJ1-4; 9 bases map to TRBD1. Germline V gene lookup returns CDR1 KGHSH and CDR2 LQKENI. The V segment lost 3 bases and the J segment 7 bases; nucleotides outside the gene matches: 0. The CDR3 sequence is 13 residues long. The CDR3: CASSPDRGEKLFF. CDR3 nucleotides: TGTGCCAGCTCACCGGACAGGGGTGAAAAACTGTTTTTT.

The CDR3 here is CASSYRGNSPLHF. CDR3 DNA: TGTGCCAGCAGTTACAGGGGCAATTCACCCCTCCACTTT. The chain recombines TRBV6-5 with TRBJ1-6; maybe TRBD1 (5 bases). Germline CDR1 is MNHEY and CDR2 is SVGAGI. V was trimmed by 2 bases and J by 7 bases, leaving 6 bases between them. The CDR3 is 13 residues long.

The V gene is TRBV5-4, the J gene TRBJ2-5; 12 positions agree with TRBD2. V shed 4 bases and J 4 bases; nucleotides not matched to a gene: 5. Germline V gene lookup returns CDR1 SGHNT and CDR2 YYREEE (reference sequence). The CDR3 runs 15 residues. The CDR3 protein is CASSLRTSGVETQYF. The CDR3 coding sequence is TGTGCCAGCAGCCTAAGGACTAGCGGGGTAGAGACCCAGTACTTC.

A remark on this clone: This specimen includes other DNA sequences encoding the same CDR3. DNA of the CDR3: TGTGCCAGCAGTTTCTCAAGGAGCTACGAGCAGTACTTC. Protein product: CASSFSRSYEQYF. The chain links TRBV27 to TRBJ2-7; D remains ambiguous. This CDR3 comprises 13 residues. Germline loops: CDR1 MNHEY, CDR2 SMNVEV (reference sequence). Between the trimmed V and J ends, which lost 3 bases and 3 bases, there was a span of 9 bases.

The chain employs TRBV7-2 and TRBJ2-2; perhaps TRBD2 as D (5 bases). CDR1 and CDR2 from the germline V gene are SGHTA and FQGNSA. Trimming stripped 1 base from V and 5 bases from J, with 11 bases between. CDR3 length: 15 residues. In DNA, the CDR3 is TGTGCCAGCAGCTTAGGAGCCAGGAGGACCGGGGAGCTGTTTTTT. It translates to CASSLGARRTGELFF.